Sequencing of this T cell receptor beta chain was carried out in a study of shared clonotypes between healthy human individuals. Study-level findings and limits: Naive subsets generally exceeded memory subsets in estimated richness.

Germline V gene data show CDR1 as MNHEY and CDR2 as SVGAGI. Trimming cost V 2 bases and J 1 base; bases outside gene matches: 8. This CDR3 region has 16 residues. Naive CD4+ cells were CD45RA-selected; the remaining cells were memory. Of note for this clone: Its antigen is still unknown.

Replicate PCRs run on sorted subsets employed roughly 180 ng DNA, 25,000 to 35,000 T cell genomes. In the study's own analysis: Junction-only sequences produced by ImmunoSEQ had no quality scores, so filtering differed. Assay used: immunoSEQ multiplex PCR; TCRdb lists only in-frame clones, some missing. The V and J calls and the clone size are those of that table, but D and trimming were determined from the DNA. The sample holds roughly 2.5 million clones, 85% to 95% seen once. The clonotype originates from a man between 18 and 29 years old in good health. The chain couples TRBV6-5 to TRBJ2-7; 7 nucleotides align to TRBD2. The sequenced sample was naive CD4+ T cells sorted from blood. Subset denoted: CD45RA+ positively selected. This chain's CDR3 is CASSYTKPGLSYEQYF. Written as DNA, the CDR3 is TGTGCCAGCAGTTACACCAAACCGGGACTATCCTACGAGCAGTACTTC.